A selection of T cell receptor beta chains follows, all from one sample in a study of blood T cell repertoires in COVID-19. Assay: immunoSEQ multiplex PCR; the TCRdb copy retains only in-frame clones and omits some. The data contain hundreds of thousands of clones, 80% to 90% of them singletons. What was sequenced was PBMCs or T cells enriched from blood (not recorded which). These receptors were taken from a woman in her forties or fifties with acute COVID-19. Both conserved end residues are part of each CDR3. A D gene is named only where the DNA matches it firmly. Clone size appears in some rows only: once, few, many, or a class for an expanded clone.

v_call: TRBV30
d_call: TRBD1
j_call: TRBJ2-7
clone_size: .
cdr3_nt: TGTGCCTGGAGTCTGGACAGGGGATACGAGCAGTACTTC
cdr3_aa: CAWSLDRGYEQYF

v_call: TRBV30
d_call: TRBD2
j_call: TRBJ2-1
clone_size: .
cdr3_nt: TGTGCCTGGGACGGACTAGCGGGCATCTCCTACAATGAGCAGTTCTTC
cdr3_aa: CAWDGLAGISYNEQFF

v_call: TRBV9
d_call: TRBD1
j_call: TRBJ1-1
clone_size: .
cdr3_nt: TGTGCCAGCAGCGTATCGGGACAGGGGAGGACTGAAGCTTTCTTT
cdr3_aa: CASSVSGQGRTEAFF

v_call: TRBV19
d_call: .
j_call: TRBJ1-1
clone_size: .
cdr3_nt: TGTGCCAGTAGTATAGAGGACACTGAGAACACTGAAGCTTTCTTT
cdr3_aa: CASSIEDTENTEAFF

v_call: TRBV10-3
d_call: .
j_call: TRBJ1-6
clone_size: .
cdr3_nt: TGTGCCATCAACGGGGAACTCCACTTT
cdr3_aa: CAINGELHF

v_call: TRBV14
d_call: .
j_call: TRBJ2-7
clone_size: .
cdr3_nt: TGTGCCAGCAGCCAAGATCAGGCGTTTTACCCCTACGAGCAGTACTTC
cdr3_aa: CASSQDQAFYPYEQYF

v_call: TRBV7-9
d_call: .
j_call: TRBJ1-2
clone_size: .
cdr3_nt: TGTGCCAGCAGCTTCGGGGAACACGAGCACCCCACTGGCTACACCTTC
cdr3_aa: CASSFGEHEHPTGYTF

v_call: TRBV28
d_call: TRBD2
j_call: TRBJ2-2
clone_size: .
cdr3_nt: TGTGCCAGCACCAATAGCGGGAGGAACACCGGGGAGCTGTTTTTT
cdr3_aa: CASTNSGRNTGELFF

v_call: TRBV11-2
d_call: TRBD2
j_call: TRBJ2-7
clone_size: .
cdr3_nt: TGTGCCAGCAGCTTAGATACCGGGACTAGCGGGAGTCGGTGGGCCTACGAGCAGTACTTC
cdr3_aa: CASSLDTGTSGSRWAYEQYF

v_call: TRBV5-1
d_call: TRBD2
j_call: TRBJ2-7
clone_size: .
cdr3_nt: TGCGCCAGCAGTCGCGGGAGCGGGGTCTACGAGCAGTACTTC
cdr3_aa: CASSRGSGVYEQYF

v_call: TRBV19
d_call: .
j_call: TRBJ1-5
clone_size: few
cdr3_nt: TGTGCCAGTGCAATGGGAGGAAGCAATCAGCCCCAGCATTTT
cdr3_aa: CASAMGGSNQPQHF

v_call: TRBV7-9
d_call: TRBD1
j_call: TRBJ1-5
clone_size: .
cdr3_nt: TGTGCCAGCAGCGTTGGGACAGGGGGTGCTCGGCAGCCCCAGCATTTT
cdr3_aa: CASSVGTGGARQPQHF

v_call: TRBV5-1
d_call: TRBD2
j_call: TRBJ2-7
clone_size: .
cdr3_nt: TGCGCCAGCAGCCCCGGGAGGACCTTACTCGAGCAGTACTTC
cdr3_aa: CASSPGRTLLEQYF

v_call: TRBV28
d_call: TRBD2
j_call: TRBJ2-3
clone_size: .
cdr3_nt: TGTGCCAGCAGCCGTGGGACTAGCGGGAGGTGGAGCACAGATACGCAGTATTTT
cdr3_aa: CASSRGTSGRWSTDTQYF

v_call: TRBV11-2
d_call: TRBD1
j_call: TRBJ1-1
clone_size: .
cdr3_nt: TGTGCCAGCGCAGGGGGAAACACTGAAGCTTTCTTT
cdr3_aa: CASAGGNTEAFF

v_call: TRBV30
d_call: TRBD1
j_call: TRBJ1-5
clone_size: .
cdr3_nt: TGTGCCTGGAGTGGGACAGGGGGTGGTCAGCCCCAGCATTTT
cdr3_aa: CAWSGTGGGQPQHF

v_call: TRBV28
d_call: .
j_call: TRBJ1-2
clone_size: .
cdr3_nt: TGTGCCAGCAGTTTACTCAGGGTAGGCTATGGCTACACCTTC
cdr3_aa: CASSLLRVGYGYTF

v_call: TRBV4-1
d_call: TRBD1
j_call: TRBJ1-2
clone_size: .
cdr3_nt: TGCGCCAGCAGCCAAGTCGGGACAGGGCTTGGTCGGGGCTACACCTTC
cdr3_aa: CASSQVGTGLGRGYTF

v_call: TRBV6-5
d_call: .
j_call: TRBJ2-3
clone_size: .
cdr3_nt: TGTGCCAGCAGTTGGAGGGCCACAGATACGCAGTATTTT
cdr3_aa: CASSWRATDTQYF

v_call: TRBV27
d_call: .
j_call: TRBJ2-3
clone_size: .
cdr3_nt: TGTGCCAGCAGTTTTCGGACAGGGACTATCACAGATACGCAGTATTTT
cdr3_aa: CASSFRTGTITDTQYF

v_call: TRBV24-1
d_call: TRBD1
j_call: TRBJ1-2
clone_size: .
cdr3_nt: TGTGCCACCAGTGAGTCGACAGGGTGGGGCTATGGCTACACCTTC
cdr3_aa: CATSESTGWGYGYTF

v_call: TRBV5-1
d_call: .
j_call: TRBJ1-6
clone_size: .
cdr3_nt: TGCGCCAGCAGCCGGGACACCCAAAATTCACCCCTCCACTTT
cdr3_aa: CASSRDTQNSPLHF

v_call: TRBV5-5
d_call: .
j_call: TRBJ2-4
clone_size: .
cdr3_nt: TGTGCCAGCAGCTTGGTCTCAGGGGTGAACATTCAGTACTTC
cdr3_aa: CASSLVSGVNIQYF

v_call: TRBV24-1
d_call: .
j_call: TRBJ1-3
clone_size: once
cdr3_nt: TGTGCCACCAGTGGCTCGACAGCGTCGAGCTCTGGAAACACCATATATTTT
cdr3_aa: CATSGSTASSSGNTIYF

v_call: TRBV18
d_call: TRBD1
j_call: TRBJ2-2
clone_size: .
cdr3_nt: TGTGCCAGCTCCCCATTTCAGGGGGTGAACACCGGGGAGCTGTTTTTT
cdr3_aa: CASSPFQGVNTGELFF

v_call: TRBV19
d_call: TRBD1
j_call: TRBJ2-7
clone_size: .
cdr3_nt: TGTGCCAGTAGTGCCTGGGACAGGGGGCGTTTCGAGCAGTACTTC
cdr3_aa: CASSAWDRGRFEQYF

v_call: TRBV2
d_call: .
j_call: TRBJ2-2
clone_size: .
cdr3_nt: TGTGCCAGCAATTTTGAGTACCGGGAGCTGTTTTTT
cdr3_aa: CASNFEYRELFF

v_call: TRBV9
d_call: .
j_call: TRBJ2-2
clone_size: .
cdr3_nt: TGTGCCAGCAGCACCATAGCGGCAAACACCGGGGAGCTGTTTTTT
cdr3_aa: CASSTIAANTGELFF

v_call: TRBV6-5
d_call: TRBD1
j_call: TRBJ2-7
clone_size: .
cdr3_nt: TGTGCCAGCAGTTACTCGGGACAGGACTCCTACGAGCAGTACTTC
cdr3_aa: CASSYSGQDSYEQYF

v_call: TRBV28
d_call: .
j_call: TRBJ1-3
clone_size: .
cdr3_nt: TGTGCCAGCACTCTCCAGGCTGGAAACACCATATATTTT
cdr3_aa: CASTLQAGNTIYF

v_call: TRBV28
d_call: TRBD1
j_call: TRBJ2-3
clone_size: .
cdr3_nt: TGTGCCAGCAGGCGACAGGGCGCAGATACGCAGTATTTT
cdr3_aa: CASRRQGADTQYF

v_call: TRBV15
d_call: .
j_call: TRBJ1-1
clone_size: .
cdr3_nt: TGTGCCACCAGCAGAGATGACTCCGGCGAAGCTTTCTTT
cdr3_aa: CATSRDDSGEAFF

v_call: TRBV27
d_call: TRBD1
j_call: TRBJ1-2
clone_size: few
cdr3_nt: TGTGCCAGCAGTTTATCCCCGGGACAGGGGGTTGATGGCTACACCTTC
cdr3_aa: CASSLSPGQGVDGYTF

v_call: TRBV19
d_call: .
j_call: TRBJ2-7
clone_size: .
cdr3_nt: TGTGCCAGTAGCGGGAGCTACGAGCAGTACTTC
cdr3_aa: CASSGSYEQYF

v_call: TRBV5-1
d_call: .
j_call: TRBJ1-3
clone_size: .
cdr3_nt: TGCGCCAGCAGCTTGGCAGGGTACGGAAACACCATATATTTT
cdr3_aa: CASSLAGYGNTIYF

v_call: TRBV28
d_call: TRBD2
j_call: TRBJ2-7
clone_size: .
cdr3_nt: TGTGCCAGCAGGGTAGCGGGAGGGCCCTACGAGCAGTACTTC
cdr3_aa: CASRVAGGPYEQYF

v_call: TRBV9
d_call: TRBD1
j_call: TRBJ1-2
clone_size: .
cdr3_nt: TGTGCCAGCAGCGTAGTACAGGGGGCTTCTTCTGGCTACACCTTC
cdr3_aa: CASSVVQGASSGYTF

v_call: TRBV5-1
d_call: .
j_call: TRBJ1-3
clone_size: .
cdr3_nt: TGCGCCAGCAGGCAGGGATACTCTGGAAACACCATATATTTT
cdr3_aa: CASRQGYSGNTIYF

v_call: TRBV6-2/TRBV6-3
d_call: .
j_call: TRBJ1-4
clone_size: .
cdr3_nt: TGTGCCAGCAGCCGCGGGGCCCAGCTACTGGGGGAAAAACTGTTTTTT
cdr3_aa: CASSRGAQLLGEKLFF

v_call: TRBV9
d_call: TRBD2
j_call: TRBJ2-1
clone_size: .
cdr3_nt: TGTGCCAGCAGCGTAGAAACTAGCGGGCCATACAATGAGCAGTTCTTC
cdr3_aa: CASSVETSGPYNEQFF

v_call: TRBV9
d_call: TRBD1
j_call: TRBJ1-2
clone_size: .
cdr3_nt: TGTGCCAGCAGCGTAGGAGGAGGGGGCCGGGGCTACACCTTC
cdr3_aa: CASSVGGGGRGYTF

v_call: TRBV11-3
d_call: TRBD2
j_call: TRBJ2-2
clone_size: once
cdr3_nt: TGTGCCAGCAGCTCACCAAGGACTAGCGGAGGCTCCGGGGAGCTGTTTTTT
cdr3_aa: CASSSPRTSGGSGELFF

v_call: TRBV6-5
d_call: TRBD1
j_call: TRBJ2-7
clone_size: .
cdr3_nt: TGTGCCAGCAGCCGGGACAGGAGCTCCTACGAGCAGTACTTC
cdr3_aa: CASSRDRSSYEQYF

v_call: TRBV7-2
d_call: TRBD2
j_call: TRBJ2-2
clone_size: .
cdr3_nt: TGTGCCAGCAGCGGTCGGGGGGTAGCAAGGGCCGGGGAGCTGTTTTTT
cdr3_aa: CASSGRGVARAGELFF

v_call: TRBV28
d_call: .
j_call: TRBJ1-5
clone_size: .
cdr3_nt: TGTGCCAGCAGTTCACTCCCGGGGTTAAGGAATCAGCCCCAGCATTTT
cdr3_aa: CASSSLPGLRNQPQHF